These T cell receptor beta chains were read from a single sample in a study of CD8 T cells in ankylosing spondylitis. TCRdb used MiXCR to reprocess the 5' RACE reads, holding one entry per CDR3 protein. The sample lists 800,000 to 900,000 distinct CDR3 sequences, 12% occurring once. What was sequenced was blood, either unsorted or a sorted T cell fraction (not recorded which). These receptors were taken from a male donor with ankylosing spondylitis. Both conserved end residues are part of each CDR3. A D gene is named only where the DNA matches it firmly. The listing skips clone size in some rows; elsewhere it reads once, few, many or a size class.

d_call	j_call	v_call	clone_size	cdr3_nt	cdr3_aa
NA	TRBJ1-5	TRBV5-1	few	TGCGCCAGCAGCTTGGCAGGGGCCGGGTATCAGCCCCAGCATTTT	CASSLAGAGYQPQHF
NA	TRBJ1-4	TRBV5-1	NA	TGCGCCAGCAGCTCCCCGGGACATAATGAAAAACTGTTTTTT	CASSSPGHNEKLFF
TRBD1	TRBJ1-2	TRBV20-1	many	TGCAGTGCTAGGACAGGGTGGGATTATGGCTACACCTTC	CSARTGWDYGYTF
TRBD2	TRBJ2-7	TRBV20-1	NA	TGCAGTGCTGGGACTAGCGGAGGACCCTACGAGCAGTACTTC	CSAGTSGGPYEQYF
NA	TRBJ1-1	TRBV29-1	NA	TGCAGCGTTGAAGACGGGGGGGAGGCTGAAGCTTTCTTT	CSVEDGGEAEAFF
NA	TRBJ1-2	TRBV7-2	many	TGTGCCAGCAGCTTAGGGGGGCTGCGCTATGGCTACACCTTC	CASSLGGLRYGYTF
TRBD2	TRBJ2-1	TRBV20-1	NA	TGCAGTGCTAGAACCTCTAGCGGGGAATCCTACAATGAGCAGTTCTTC	CSARTSSGESYNEQFF
TRBD2	TRBJ2-2	TRBV5-1	few	TGCGCCGGGAAAGCGGGAGGGACCACCGGGGAGCTGTTTTTT	CAGKAGGTTGELFF
TRBD2	TRBJ2-3	TRBV24-1	few	TGTGCCACGGAACTAGCGGGGACAGATACGCAGTATTTT	CATELAGTDTQYF
NA	TRBJ2-1	TRBV20-1	few	TGCAGTGCTAGAGCCATTGGGGGCCCGAACCGCTACAATGAGCAGTTCTTC	CSARAIGGPNRYNEQFF
TRBD1	TRBJ1-5	TRBV28	few	TGTGCCAGCACAAACAGGGGGCGGTGGCCCCAGCATTTT	CASTNRGRWPQHF
TRBD2	TRBJ2-1	TRBV5-1	few	TGCGCCAGCAGCCAACTAGCGGGAGGGCCGCGGGAGCAGTTCTTC	CASSQLAGGPREQFF
NA	TRBJ2-7	TRBV20-1	few	TGCAGTGCTGCCCGGGATGCAACCTACGAGCAGTACTTC	CSAARDATYEQYF
NA	TRBJ1-1	TRBV12-3/TRBV12-4	many	TGTGCCAGCAGTTTATACAGGGCGAACACTGAAGCTTTCTTT	CASSLYRANTEAFF
NA	TRBJ2-7	TRBV15	few	TGTGCCACTGGCGAGCGCTCAACTTCCTACGAGCAGTACTTC	CATGERSTSYEQYF
NA	TRBJ1-3	TRBV7-8	NA	TGTGCCAGCAGCTTAGGAGGTCTCGGAAACACCATATATTTT	CASSLGGLGNTIYF
NA	TRBJ2-3	TRBV27	once	TGTGCCAGCGGGTTACAGAGCACAGATACGCAGTATTTT	CASGLQSTDTQYF
TRBD2	TRBJ2-3	TRBV10-3	NA	TGTGCCATCAGTGAGCCTCCGGGACTAGCGAGCACAGATACGCAGTATTTT	CAISEPPGLASTDTQYF
TRBD2	TRBJ2-3	TRBV11-2	NA	TGTGCCAGCAGCTCGGAAGGACTGGTTAGCGGGAAGGATACGCAGTATTTT	CASSSEGLVSGKDTQYF
TRBD2	TRBJ2-5	TRBV15	NA	TGTGCCACCAGCAGCGTCTCGGGGGGGACCCAGTACTTC	CATSSVSGGTQYF
NA	TRBJ2-7	TRBV20-1	few	TGCAGTGCTAGAGAACAGTTGAGGACCTACGAGCAGTACTTC	CSAREQLRTYEQYF
TRBD1	TRBJ1-3	TRBV7-6	NA	TGTGCCAGCAGCCGTCGACAGGGGTTTGATGGAAACACCATATATTTT	CASSRRQGFDGNTIYF
NA	TRBJ1-4	TRBV15	NA	TGTGCCACCAGCAGGGGGGCAGAAAAACTGTTTTTT	CATSRGAEKLFF
NA	TRBJ2-1	TRBV20-1	NA	TGCAGTGCTCCCTACAACAATGAGCAGTTCTTC	CSAPYNNEQFF
NA	TRBJ1-1	TRBV20-1	few	TGCAGTGCCAAGAGGCGGCGCCCTGAAGCTTTCTTT	CSAKRRRPEAFF
NA	TRBJ2-7	TRBV18	many	TGTGCCAGCTCACGAGCCGGGACGGCGGGCTACGAGCAGTACTTC	CASSRAGTAGYEQYF
NA	TRBJ2-1	TRBV9	few	TGTGCCAGCAGCGTAAACAGTTACAATGAGCAGTTCTTC	CASSVNSYNEQFF
NA	TRBJ1-2	TRBV3-1	few	TGTGCCAGCAGCCAAGGATTAAGCCTTAACTATGGCTACACCTTC	CASSQGLSLNYGYTF
TRBD1	TRBJ1-5	TRBV20-1	NA	TGCAGTGCTTGGACAGGGGGAGGGAATCAGCCCCAGCATTTT	CSAWTGGGNQPQHF
NA	TRBJ2-3	TRBV20-1	many	TGCAGTGCCCCGGGATTAGCGGCCAATGGGGGAGATACGCAGTATTTT	CSAPGLAANGGDTQYF
TRBD1	TRBJ2-3	TRBV7-2	many	TGTGCCAGCAGCTTAGGGACAGGGGCAGATACGCAGTATTTT	CASSLGTGADTQYF
TRBD2	TRBJ2-3	TRBV3-1	NA	TGTGCCAGCAGCCACCCGGGAGGGTTCATTGATACGCAGTATTTT	CASSHPGGFIDTQYF
NA	TRBJ2-1	TRBV19	NA	TGTGCCAGTAGTATAAATACGTACAATGAGCAGTTCTTC	CASSINTYNEQFF
NA	TRBJ2-4	TRBV15	NA	TGTGCCACCAGCAGAAACTCCCTGGGGAACATTCAGTACTTC	CATSRNSLGNIQYF
NA	TRBJ1-3	TRBV12-3/TRBV12-4	few	TGTGCCAGCAGCTACACCGGCTCTGGAAACACCATATATTTT	CASSYTGSGNTIYF
NA	TRBJ2-1	TRBV5-1	many	TGCGCCAGCAGCTTGGGTATAGCAAGGGGGGATGAGCAGTTCTTC	CASSLGIARGDEQFF
NA	TRBJ1-5	TRBV20-1	few	TGCAGTGCTAGAGATGGAGGGGCTCTTAGCAATCAGCCCCAGCATTTT	CSARDGGALSNQPQHF
NA	TRBJ1-2	TRBV7-2	NA	TGTGCCAGCAGCTCAGTGGGGGTCTATGGCTACACCTTC	CASSSVGVYGYTF
NA	TRBJ1-5	TRBV20-1	few	TGCAGTTGGGGAGACAGCCTTTATCAGCCCCAGCATTTT	CSWGDSLYQPQHF
NA	TRBJ2-3	TRBV7-2	few	TGTGCCAGCAGCCCGGGGGCATATGGAGATACGCAGTATTTT	CASSPGAYGDTQYF